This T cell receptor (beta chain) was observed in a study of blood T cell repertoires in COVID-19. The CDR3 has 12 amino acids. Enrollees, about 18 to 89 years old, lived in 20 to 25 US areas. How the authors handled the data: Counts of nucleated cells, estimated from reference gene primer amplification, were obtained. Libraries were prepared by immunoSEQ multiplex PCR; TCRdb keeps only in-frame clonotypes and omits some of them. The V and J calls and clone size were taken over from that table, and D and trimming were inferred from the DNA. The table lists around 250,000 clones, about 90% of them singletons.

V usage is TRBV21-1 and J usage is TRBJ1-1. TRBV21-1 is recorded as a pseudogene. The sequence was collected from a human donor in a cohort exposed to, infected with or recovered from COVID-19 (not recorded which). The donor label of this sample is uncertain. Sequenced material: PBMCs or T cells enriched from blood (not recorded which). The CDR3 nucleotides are TGTGCCAGCAGCAAATCAAGCGGAGAAGCTTTCTTT. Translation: CASSKSSGEAFF.